This TCR beta chain stems from a study of blood T cell repertoires in COVID-19. About the study: Samples came from the United States, Italy and Spain, spanning acute and convalescent COVID-19.

Source study methods: For nucleated cells, counts were estimated from reference gene primer amplification. Only in-frame clones appear in the TCRdb table, and some are missing; sequencing was by immunoSEQ multiplex PCR. Clone size and the V and J calls come from that table; the DNA yielded D and trimming. The sample lists some 120,000 clones, around 81% occurring once. This CDR3 spans 15 amino acids. V gave up 5 bases and J gave up 2 bases; unmatched junction bases: 2. Germline-derived CDR1 and CDR2 are SGHAT and FQNNGV. The chain joins TRBV11-2 to TRBJ2-1; TRBD1 matches 11 bases. The receptor's source is a man aged 25-45 years with COVID-19, enrolled during active disease. Sequencing was carried out using peripheral blood. The CDR3 bases are TGTGCCAGCAGCCTGGGACAGGGGGCCTACAATGAGCAGTTCTTC. Protein sequence: CASSLGQGAYNEQFF.